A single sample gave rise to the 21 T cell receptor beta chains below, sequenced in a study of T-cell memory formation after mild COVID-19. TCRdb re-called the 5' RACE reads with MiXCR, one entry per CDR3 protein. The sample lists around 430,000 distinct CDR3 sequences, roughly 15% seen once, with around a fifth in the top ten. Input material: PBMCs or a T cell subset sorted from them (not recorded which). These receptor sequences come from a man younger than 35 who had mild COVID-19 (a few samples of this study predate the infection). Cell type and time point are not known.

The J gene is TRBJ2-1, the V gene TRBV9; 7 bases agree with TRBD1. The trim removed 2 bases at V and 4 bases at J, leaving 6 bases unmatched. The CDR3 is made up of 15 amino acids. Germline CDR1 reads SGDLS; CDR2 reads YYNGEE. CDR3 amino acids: CASSVTGTEYNEQFF. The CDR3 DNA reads TGTGCCAGCAGCGTTACCGGGACAGAATACAATGAGCAGTTCTTC. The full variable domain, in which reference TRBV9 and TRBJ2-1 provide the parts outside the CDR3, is DSGVTQTPKHLITATGQRVTLRCSPRSGDLSVYWYQQSLDQGLQFLIQYYNGEERAKGNILERFSAQQFPDLHSELNLSSLELGDSALYFCASSVTGTEYNEQFFGPGTRLTVL.

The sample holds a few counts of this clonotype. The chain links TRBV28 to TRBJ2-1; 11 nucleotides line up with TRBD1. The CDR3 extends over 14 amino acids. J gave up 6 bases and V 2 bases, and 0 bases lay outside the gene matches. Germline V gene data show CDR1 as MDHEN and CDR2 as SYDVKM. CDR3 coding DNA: TGTGCCAGCAGTTTAGGACAGGGGGCCAATGAGCAGTTCTTC. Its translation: CASSLGQGANEQFF.

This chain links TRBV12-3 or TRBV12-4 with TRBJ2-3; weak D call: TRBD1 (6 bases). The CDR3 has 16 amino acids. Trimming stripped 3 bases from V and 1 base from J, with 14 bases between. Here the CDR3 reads CASSLWSAGGTDTQYF. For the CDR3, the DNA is TGTGCCAGCAGTTTGTGGTCGGCAGGGGGCACAGATACGCAGTATTTT.

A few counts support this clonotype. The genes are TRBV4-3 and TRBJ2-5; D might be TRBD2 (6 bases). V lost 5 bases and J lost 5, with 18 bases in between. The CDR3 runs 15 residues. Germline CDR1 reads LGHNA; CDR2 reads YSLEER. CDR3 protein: CASSRLGGAVETQYF. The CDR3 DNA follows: TGCGCCAGCAGCAGGCTAGGCGGGGCGGTGGAGACCCAGTACTTC.

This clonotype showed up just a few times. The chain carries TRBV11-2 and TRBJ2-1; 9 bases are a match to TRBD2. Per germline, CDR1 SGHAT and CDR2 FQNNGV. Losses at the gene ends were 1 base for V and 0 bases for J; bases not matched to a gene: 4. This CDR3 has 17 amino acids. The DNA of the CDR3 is TGTGCCAGCAGCTTAGGCCTACTAGCGGGCTCCTACAATGAGCAGTTCTTC. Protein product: CASSLGLLAGSYNEQFF.

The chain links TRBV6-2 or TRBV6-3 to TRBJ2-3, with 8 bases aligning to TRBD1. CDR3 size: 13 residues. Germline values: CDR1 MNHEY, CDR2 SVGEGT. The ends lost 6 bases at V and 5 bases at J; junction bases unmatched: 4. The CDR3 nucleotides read TGTGCCAGCAGAGGGACAGGTGGAGATACGCAGTATTTT. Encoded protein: CASRGTGGDTQYF.

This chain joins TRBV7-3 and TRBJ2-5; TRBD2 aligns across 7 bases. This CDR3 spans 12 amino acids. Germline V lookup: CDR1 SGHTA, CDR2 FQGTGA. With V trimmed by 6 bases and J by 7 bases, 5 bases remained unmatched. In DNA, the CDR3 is TGTGCCAGCAGTTCTAGCGGCGGGACCCAGTACTTC. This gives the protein CASSSSGGTQYF.

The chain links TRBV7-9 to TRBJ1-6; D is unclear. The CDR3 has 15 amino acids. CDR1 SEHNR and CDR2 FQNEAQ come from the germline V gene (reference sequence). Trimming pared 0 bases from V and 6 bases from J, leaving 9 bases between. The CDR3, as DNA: TGTGCCAGCAGCTTAGCGAGCTCCGGTAATTCACCCCTCCACTTT. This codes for CASSLASSGNSPLHF. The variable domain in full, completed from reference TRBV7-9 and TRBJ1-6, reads DTGVSQNPRHKITKRGQNVTFRCDPISEHNRLYWYRQTLGQGPEFLTYFQNEAQLEKSRLLSDRFSAERPKGSFSTLEIQRTEQGDSAMYLCASSLASSGNSPLHFGNGTRLTVT.

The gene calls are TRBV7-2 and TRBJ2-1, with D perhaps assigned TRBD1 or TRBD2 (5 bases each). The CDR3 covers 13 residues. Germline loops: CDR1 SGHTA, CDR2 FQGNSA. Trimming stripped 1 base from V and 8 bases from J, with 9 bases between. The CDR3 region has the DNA TGTGCCAGCAGCTTAGTCCAGGGACATGAGCAGTTCTTC. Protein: CASSLVQGHEQFF.

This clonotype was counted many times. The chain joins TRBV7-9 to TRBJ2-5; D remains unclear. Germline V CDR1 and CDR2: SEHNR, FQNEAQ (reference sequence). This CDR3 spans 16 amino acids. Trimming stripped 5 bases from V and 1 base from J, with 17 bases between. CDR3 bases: TGTGCCAGCAGCCTCCACAATACGGTACTCCAAGAGACCCAGTACTTC. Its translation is CASSLHNTVLQETQYF.

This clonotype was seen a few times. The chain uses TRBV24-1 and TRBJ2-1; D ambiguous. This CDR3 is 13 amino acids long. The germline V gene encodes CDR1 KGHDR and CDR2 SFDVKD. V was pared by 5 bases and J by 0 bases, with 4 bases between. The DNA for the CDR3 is TGTGCCACCAGTGGGAGCTCCTACAATGAGCAGTTCTTC. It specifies CATSGSSYNEQFF.

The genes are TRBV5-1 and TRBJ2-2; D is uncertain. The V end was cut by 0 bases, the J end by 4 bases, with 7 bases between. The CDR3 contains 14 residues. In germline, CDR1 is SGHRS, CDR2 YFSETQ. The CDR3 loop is CASSLAPPTGELFF. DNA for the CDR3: TGCGCCAGCAGCTTGGCCCCCCCCACCGGGGAGCTGTTTTTT.

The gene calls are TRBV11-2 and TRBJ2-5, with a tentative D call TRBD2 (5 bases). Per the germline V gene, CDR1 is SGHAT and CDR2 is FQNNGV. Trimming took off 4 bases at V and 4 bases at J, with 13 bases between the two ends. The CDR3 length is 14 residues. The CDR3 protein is CASSYDSSRETQYF. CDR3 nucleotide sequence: TGTGCCAGCAGCTACGACTCTAGCAGAGAGACCCAGTACTTC.

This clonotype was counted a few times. This chain's CDR3 is CASSRGQGTGELFF. The CDR3 coding sequence is TGTGCCAGCAGCCGGGGGCAGGGAACCGGGGAGCTGTTTTTT. J is TRBJ2-2 and V is TRBV4-2, with a possible D match to TRBD1 (6 bases). The CDR3 runs to 14 residues. The V gene's germline CDR1 is LGHNA and CDR2 YNFKEQ. Trimming removed 4 bases from V and 5 bases from J, with 11 bases in between.

CDR3 sequence reads: CASSQEALGQGIWNSPLHF. The CDR3 nucleotides read TGTGCCAGCAGCCAAGAAGCCTTGGGGCAGGGGATTTGGAATTCACCCCTCCACTTT. This rearrangement joins TRBV4-2 to TRBJ1-6, with D possibly TRBD1 on 6 matching bases. The CDR3 totals 19 residues. Germline CDR1 is LGHNA and CDR2 is YNFKEQ. The V and J ends lost 0 bases and 7 bases respectively, with 22 bases between them.

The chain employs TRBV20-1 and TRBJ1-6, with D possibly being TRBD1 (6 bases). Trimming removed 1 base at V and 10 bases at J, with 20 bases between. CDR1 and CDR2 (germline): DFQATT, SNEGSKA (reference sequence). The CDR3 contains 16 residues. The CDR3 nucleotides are TGCAGTGCTAGAGTCCCATCAGGGGCGCAAAGGTCACCCCTCCACTTT. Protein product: CSARVPSGAQRSPLHF.

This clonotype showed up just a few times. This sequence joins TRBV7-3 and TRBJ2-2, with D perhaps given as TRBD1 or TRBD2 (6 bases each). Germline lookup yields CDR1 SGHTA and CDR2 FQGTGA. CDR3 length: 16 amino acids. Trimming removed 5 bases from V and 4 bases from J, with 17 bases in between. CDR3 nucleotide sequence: TGTGCCAGCAGCCCAAGAGGGGGGCGCGGCACCGGGGAGCTGTTTTTT. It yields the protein CASSPRGGRGTGELFF.

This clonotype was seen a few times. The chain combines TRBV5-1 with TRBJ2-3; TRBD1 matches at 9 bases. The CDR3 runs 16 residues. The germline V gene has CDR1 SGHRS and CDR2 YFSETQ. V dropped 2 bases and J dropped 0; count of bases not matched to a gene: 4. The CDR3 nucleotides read TGCGCCAGCAGCTTAGGGACAGGGCCAAGCACAGATACGCAGTATTTT. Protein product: CASSLGTGPSTDTQYF. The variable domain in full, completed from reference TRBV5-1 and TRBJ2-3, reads KAGVTQTPRYLIKTRGQQVTLSCSPISGHRSVSWYQQTPGQGLQFLFEYFSETQRNKGNFPGRFSGRQFSNSRSEMNVSTLELGDSALYLCASSLGTGPSTDTQYFGPGTRLTVL.

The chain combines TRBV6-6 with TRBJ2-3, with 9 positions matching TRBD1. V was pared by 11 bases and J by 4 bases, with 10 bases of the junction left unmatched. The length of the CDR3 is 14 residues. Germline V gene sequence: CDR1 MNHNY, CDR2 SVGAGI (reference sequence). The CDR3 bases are TGTGCCGGCCGAACAGGGGGCCGTTCAGATACGCAGTATTTT. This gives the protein CAGRTGGRSDTQYF.

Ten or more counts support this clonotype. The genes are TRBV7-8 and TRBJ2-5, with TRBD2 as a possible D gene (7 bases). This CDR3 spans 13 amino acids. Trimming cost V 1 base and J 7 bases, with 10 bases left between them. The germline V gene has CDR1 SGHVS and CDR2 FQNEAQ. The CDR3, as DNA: TGTGCCAGCAGCTTAGGGGGGGGCGCGACCCAGTACTTC. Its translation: CASSLGGGATQYF.

CDR3 amino acids: CASRQPPGDRGTGELFF. CDR3 nucleotide sequence: TGTGCCAGCAGACAACCCCCGGGGGACAGGGGTACCGGGGAGCTGTTTTTT. The V and J genes are TRBV12-3 or TRBV12-4 and TRBJ2-2, with TRBD1 matching over 10 bases. J lost 5 bases, V lost 6 bases, and 12 bases had no gene match. The CDR3 is made up of 17 amino acids.